A few counts support the clone carrying this T cell receptor (beta chain). Its antigen is currently unknown. These data belong to a study of cytomegalovirus exposure and HLA in healthy donors. Points from the study as a whole: One variant, a missense change in DCLRE1C, was linked in a later analysis to TCR beta V- and J-gene trimming. When a later analysis was performed, an Asian-associated ancestry cluster reportedly had fewer N-insertions than the approximately 700-donor mean. The HLA-A and HLA-B alleles of most subjects were reportedly predicted accurately from TCR beta sequences.

CDR1 is SGHTS and CDR2 is YDEGEE in the germline V gene. V was pared by 3 bases and J by 8 bases, with 7 bases of the junction left unmatched. The CDR3 runs 13 residues. The PCR used 60 Vbeta and 13 Jbeta primers. Assay used: immunoSEQ multiplex PCR; TCRdb lists only in-frame clones, some missing. The sample includes approximately 90,000 clones, roughly 8.2% of them seen just once. The sample was PBMCs. The chain has TRBV5-8 and TRBJ1-2, with 7 positions matching TRBD1. This clonotype was obtained from a man aged 50-60 years in good health and CMV-seronegative. The CDR3 spells CASSSGQHWGYTF. The CDR3 bases are TGTGCCAGCAGCTCGGGACAGCATTGGGGCTACACCTTC.